This T cell receptor beta chain was captured in a study of blood T cell repertoires in COVID-19. Across the whole study: PBMCs, B-cell-depleted T cells, or T cells provided the cDNA or gDNA that made up the material.

Profiling relied on immunoSEQ multiplex PCR, and the TCRdb table lists in-frame clones only, not all of them. The sample records some 240,000 clones, about 85% being singletons. V was clipped by 11 bases and J by 2 bases, with 19 bases between them. Germline V gene sequence: CDR1 MNHEY, CDR2 SVGAGI. The CDR3 covers 14 residues. Enrolled through a virtual design, the participants were between about 18 and 89 years of age and came from 24 US areas. This TCR was recovered from a woman in her 50s who had been exposed to COVID-19. Sequencing was done on a sample of PBMCs or T cells enriched from blood (not recorded which). The chain recombines TRBV6-5 with TRBJ2-7, with D possibly TRBD1 on 5 matching bases. CDR3 amino acids: CAVHRRQGTYEQYF. For the CDR3, the DNA is TGTGCCGTTCACCGCCGGCAGGGAACCTACGAGCAGTACTTC.